This TCR beta chain was identified in a study of cytomegalovirus exposure and HLA in healthy donors. This clone is categorized as medium-sized. Its antigen remains unidentified. It was with 60 Vbeta and 13 Jbeta primers that the PCR ran. Libraries were prepared by immunoSEQ multiplex PCR; TCRdb keeps only in-frame clonotypes and omits some of them. The table lists about 150,000 clones, approximately 80% of them singletons. Germline V gene lookup returns CDR1 SNHLY and CDR2 FYNNEI. The CDR3 is 16 amino acids. The V segment lost 6 bases and the J segment 2 bases; nucleotides outside the gene matches: 9. Findings and caveats of the study: Presence/absence analyses rested on an assumption that sequencing depth was roughly uniform across donors. There were under 200 TCR beta chains listed as cytomegalovirus-associated. TRBV6-2, TRBV6-3 and some other V segments were excluded as indistinguishable.

The chain employs TRBV2 and TRBJ1-5, with 8 bases aligning to TRBD1. The sequence was collected from a male donor in good health and CMV-seronegative. Sequencing was performed on PBMCs. CDR3 region: CASRQGAYGGNQPQHF. As DNA, the CDR3 is TGTGCCAGCAGGCAGGGGGCATATGGCGGCAATCAGCCCCAGCATTTT.